The 9 T cell receptor beta chains below all came from one sample that was sequenced in a study of blood T cell repertoires in COVID-19. The protocol was immunoSEQ multiplex PCR, while the TCRdb copy is restricted to in-frame clones and leaves out a portion. Of fewer than 200,000 clones in the sample, approximately 85% were seen once. Sample: peripheral blood. The receptors were gathered from a man in his sixties who had recovered from COVID-19.

The chain joins TRBV4-2 to TRBJ2-6; unclear D gene. The CDR3 has 16 residues. Germline loops: CDR1 LGHNA, CDR2 YNFKEQ. V was shortened by 0 bases and J by 0 bases, with 6 bases between the two germline ends. CDR3 in amino acids: CASSQDDSSGANVLTF. The DNA for the CDR3 is TGTGCCAGCAGCCAAGATGACTCCTCTGGGGCCAACGTCCTGACTTTC.

The gene calls are TRBV9 and TRBJ2-2; a weak D match, TRBD2 (5 bases). The germline V gene encodes CDR1 SGDLS and CDR2 YYNGEE. Trimming shortened V by 6 bases and J by 6 bases, and 18 bases separated the two germline ends. This CDR3 region has 15 residues. CDR3 region: CASNPGSSLAGELFF. In nucleotides, the CDR3 is TGTGCCAGCAACCCGGGGAGTTCACTTGCCGGGGAGCTGTTTTTT.

The CDR3 DNA sequence: TGTGCCAGCAGCCTGGGACGGACTACGGCCAACGTCCTGACTTTC. Its protein product is CASSLGRTTANVLTF. The chain recombines TRBV11-2 with TRBJ2-6; D is possibly TRBD2 (6 bases). V lost 5 bases, J lost 6 bases, and 14 bases lay in between. Germline V CDR1 and CDR2: SGHAT, FQNNGV. This CDR3 comprises 15 residues.

The gene calls are TRBV4-1 and TRBJ1-3; TRBD1 aligns across 7 bases. The trim removed 3 bases at V and 4 bases at J, leaving 9 bases unmatched. Germline values: CDR1 MGHRA, CDR2 YSYEKL. The CDR3 has 16 amino acids. The CDR3 is CASSHVKGAAGNTIYF. In DNA form, the CDR3 reads TGCGCCAGCAGCCATGTTAAGGGGGCAGCGGGAAACACCATATATTTT.

The gene calls are TRBV7-2 and TRBJ1-1; tentatively, D is TRBD1 (6 bases). The CDR3 length is 15 residues. The V gene lost 5 bases and the J gene lost 1 base, with 14 bases spanning the gap. Looked up from germline, CDR1 is SGHTA and CDR2 is FQGNSA. The CDR3 region has the DNA TGTGCCAGCAGCGTACAGGGCTGGGAGAACACTGAAGCTTTCTTT. Amino acids: CASSVQGWENTEAFF.

V is TRBV19 and J is TRBJ1-2; maybe TRBD1 (5 bases). CDR1 and CDR2 from the germline V gene are LNHDA and SQIVND (reference sequence). Between the trimmed V and J ends, which lost 8 bases and 4 bases, there was a span of 17 bases. This CDR3 contains 14 residues. DNA for the CDR3: TGTGCCAGTTGGGATCAGGGTGGGTCCTATGGCTACACCTTC. It translates to CASWDQGGSYGYTF.

This clone has just a few counts. The gene calls are TRBV29-1 and TRBJ1-2; a weak D match, TRBD1 (5 bases). The CDR3 length is 11 residues. Trimming removed 7 bases from V and 6 bases from J, with 12 bases in between. CDR1 SQVTM and CDR2 ANQGSEA come from the germline V gene. Written as DNA, the CDR3 is TGCAGCGGCGAGTTAGGGGATGGCTACACCTTC. It codes for CSGELGDGYTF.

CDR3 in amino acids: CASSYDRTDLYGYTF. CDR3 in DNA: TGTGCCAGCAGTTACGACAGGACAGATCTCTATGGCTACACCTTC. The chain uses TRBV6-5 and TRBJ1-2, with D possibly TRBD1 on 6 matching bases. Germline lookup yields CDR1 MNHEY and CDR2 SVGAGI. V was trimmed by 2 bases and J by 4 bases, leaving 14 bases between them. This CDR3 spans 15 amino acids.

The V and J genes are TRBV27 and TRBJ1-5; the match to TRBD1 covers 8 bases. J was trimmed by 3 bases and V by 6 bases; bases with no gene match: 10. The CDR3 has 16 residues. From germline, CDR1 is MNHEY and CDR2 SMNVEV (reference sequence). CDR3 nucleotides: TGTGCCAGCAGGATGGACAGGGACGGCCTCAATCAGCCCCAGCATTTT. Translating gives CASRMDRDGLNQPQHF.